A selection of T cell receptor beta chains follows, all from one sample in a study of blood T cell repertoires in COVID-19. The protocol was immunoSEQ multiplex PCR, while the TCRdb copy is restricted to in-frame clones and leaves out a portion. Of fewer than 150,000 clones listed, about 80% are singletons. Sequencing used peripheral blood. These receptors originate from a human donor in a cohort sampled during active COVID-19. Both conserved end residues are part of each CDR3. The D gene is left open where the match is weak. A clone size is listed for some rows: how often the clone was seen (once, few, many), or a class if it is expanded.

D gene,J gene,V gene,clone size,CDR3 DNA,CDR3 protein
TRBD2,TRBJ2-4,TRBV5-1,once,TGCGCCAGCAGCTTGGGTAGCGGGGGGACTAAAGCCAAAAACATTCAGTACTTC,CASSLGSGGTKAKNIQYF
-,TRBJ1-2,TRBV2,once,TGTGCCAGCAGTGCCCTTCCGGGACAAGATGGCTACACCTTC,CASSALPGQDGYTF
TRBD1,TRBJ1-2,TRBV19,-,TGTGCCAGTAGTAACCGACAGGGGGGTATCGGCTACACCTTC,CASSNRQGGIGYTF
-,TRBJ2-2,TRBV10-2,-,TGCGCCAGCAGTCTGTTCCAGGGTTCCGGGGAGCTGTTTTTT,CASSLFQGSGELFF
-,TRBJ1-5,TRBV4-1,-,TGCGCCAGCAGCCCCCGACGGGAAAACAATCAGCCCCAGCATTTT,CASSPRRENNQPQHF
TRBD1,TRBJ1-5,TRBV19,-,TGTGCCGCGGAGGACAGGGGGCTGGGTCAGCCCCAGCATTTT,CAAEDRGLGQPQHF
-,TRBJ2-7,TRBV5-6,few,TGTGCCAGCAGCTCCCCCCAGGTTATCTCCTACGAGCAGTACTTC,CASSSPQVISYEQYF
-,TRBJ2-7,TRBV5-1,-,TGCGCCAGCAGCTTGGGAGCTAGCGCAAGAGCCTACGAGCAGTACTTC,CASSLGASARAYEQYF
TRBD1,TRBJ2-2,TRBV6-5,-,TGTGCCAGCAAAGGACAGGTGAACACCGGGGAGCTGTTTTTT,CASKGQVNTGELFF
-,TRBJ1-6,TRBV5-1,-,TGCGCCAGCAGCCCGTCAGTAAATTCACCCCTCCACTTT,CASSPSVNSPLHF
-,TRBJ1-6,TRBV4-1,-,TGCGCCAGCAGCCAAGATGGGGGGATAATTAATTCACCCCTCCACTTT,CASSQDGGIINSPLHF
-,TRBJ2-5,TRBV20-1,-,TGCAGTGCTAAGAAGGGGGAGACCCAGTACTTC,CSAKKGETQYF
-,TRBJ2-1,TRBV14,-,TGTGCCAGCAGCCAACCCCGGGGTGGGGAGCAGTTCTTC,CASSQPRGGEQFF
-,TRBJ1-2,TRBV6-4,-,TGTGCCAGCAGTGACTCGGTAGAGGGCGGGTTCAGTGGCTACACCTTC,CASSDSVEGGFSGYTF
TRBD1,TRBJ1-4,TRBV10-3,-,TGTGCCATCAGCTCGAGACAGGGGCGAAATGAAAAACTGTTTTTT,CAISSRQGRNEKLFF
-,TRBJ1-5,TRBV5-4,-,TGTGCCAGCAGCTTGGGAGGAGCAGGGTCCAATCAGCCCCAGCATTTT,CASSLGGAGSNQPQHF
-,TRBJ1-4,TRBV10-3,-,TGTGCCATCAGTGAGGGGAGTGGTGAAAAACTGTTTTTT,CAISEGSGEKLFF
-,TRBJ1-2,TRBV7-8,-,TGTGCCAGCAGCTTAGCATGGCAGGGGTCAGGTGGCTACACCTTC,CASSLAWQGSGGYTF
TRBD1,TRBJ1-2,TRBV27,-,TGTGCCAGCAGTCCCCTTCGACAGGGGAACTATGGCTACACCTTC,CASSPLRQGNYGYTF
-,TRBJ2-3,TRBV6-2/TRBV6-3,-,TGTGCCAGCAGTTACTCCGACTCCCAGACGCAGTATTTT,CASSYSDSQTQYF
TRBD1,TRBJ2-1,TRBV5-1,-,TGCGCCAGCAGCCGGGGGCGGAAGGACAGGGGGCAGTTGGATGAGCAGTTCTTC,CASSRGRKDRGQLDEQFF
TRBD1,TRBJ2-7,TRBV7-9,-,TGTGCCAGCCCCATACGGGACAGATCCTACGAGCAGTACTTC,CASPIRDRSYEQYF
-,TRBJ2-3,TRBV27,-,TGTGCCAGCAGTTTAGGCGGGGCGACCACAGATACGCAGTATTTT,CASSLGGATTDTQYF
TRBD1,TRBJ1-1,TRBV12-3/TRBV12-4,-,TGTGCCAGCACTCCAGACAGGGGCGCAGCTTTCTTT,CASTPDRGAAFF
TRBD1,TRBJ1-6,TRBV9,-,TGTGCCAGCAGCTTACAGGGGCACTCACCCCTCCACTTT,CASSLQGHSPLHF
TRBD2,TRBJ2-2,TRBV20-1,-,TGCAGTGCTAGTATTCGGGGGGGACTCACCGGGGAGCTGTTTTTT,CSASIRGGLTGELFF
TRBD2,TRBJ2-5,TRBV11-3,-,TGTGCCAGCAGCTCTAGCGGGGGGTCTTCAGAGACCCAGTACTTC,CASSSSGGSSETQYF
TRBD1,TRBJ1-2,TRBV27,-,TGTGCCAGCAGTACGACAGGGGGGATGTCTAGCTATGGCTACACCTTC,CASSTTGGMSSYGYTF
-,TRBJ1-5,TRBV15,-,TGTGCCACCAGTATCGAGAACCGTCCTTATCAGCCCCAGCATTTT,CATSIENRPYQPQHF
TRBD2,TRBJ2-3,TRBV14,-,TGTGCCAGCAGCCCGTTCGGGACTAGAAGGGGAGATACGCAGTATTTT,CASSPFGTRRGDTQYF
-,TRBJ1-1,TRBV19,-,TGTGCCAGTAGTATCTTGGGGCAGTACACTGAAGCTTTCTTT,CASSILGQYTEAFF
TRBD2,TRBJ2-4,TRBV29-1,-,TGCAGCGTTGTAGTGCTAGCGGCGAACATTCAGTACTTC,CSVVVLAANIQYF
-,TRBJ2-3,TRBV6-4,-,TGTGCCAGCAGTGACCGTACAGGGAGTGAGCAGTATTTT,CASSDRTGSEQYF
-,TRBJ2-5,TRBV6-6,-,TGTGCCAGCAGTTACGGCTTCCAAGAGACCCAGTACTTC,CASSYGFQETQYF
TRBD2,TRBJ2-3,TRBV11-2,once,TGTGCCAGCAGCTTAGTCCCAGCGGGGGGCACAGATACGCAGTATTTT,CASSLVPAGGTDTQYF
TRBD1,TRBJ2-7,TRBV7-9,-,TGTGCCAGCAGCTTAAGTGTCGGGACAGGGATCGACGAGCAGTACTTC,CASSLSVGTGIDEQYF
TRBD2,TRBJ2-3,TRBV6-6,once,TGTGCCAGCAGCCGGACTAGCGGGGGAACCACAGATACGCAGTATTTT,CASSRTSGGTTDTQYF
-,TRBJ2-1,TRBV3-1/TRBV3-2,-,TGTGCCAGCAGCCGATCACGGAGAAGCGTAGATGAGCAGTTCTTC,CASSRSRRSVDEQFF
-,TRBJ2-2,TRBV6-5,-,TGTGCCAGCATTTTGTCGGACACCGGGGAGCTGTTTTTT,CASILSDTGELFF
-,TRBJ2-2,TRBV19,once,TGTGCCACCGCGAGGTTCGGGGAGCTGTTTTTT,CATARFGELFF
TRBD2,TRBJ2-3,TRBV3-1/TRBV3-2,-,TGTGCCAGCAGCTCTCGGGGCGGGGGGGCCGGTACGCAGTATTTT,CASSSRGGGAGTQYF
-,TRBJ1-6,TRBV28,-,TGTGCCAGCAGTTTTGAGAGCATATATTCACCCCTCCACTTT,CASSFESIYSPLHF
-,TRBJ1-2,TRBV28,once,TGTGCCAGCACTTACAGGCAGGGGTGGGACTATGGCTACACCTTC,CASTYRQGWDYGYTF
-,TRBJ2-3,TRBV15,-,TGTGCCACCAGCAAGGCCGGAGAGATTTATACGCAGTATTTT,CATSKAGEIYTQYF
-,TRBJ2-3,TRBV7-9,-,TGTGCCAGCAGGCCGACGAGGAGCACTAGCACAGATACGCAGTATTTT,CASRPTRSTSTDTQYF
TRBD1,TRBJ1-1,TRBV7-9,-,TGTGCCAGCAGCTTACCACCACGGACAGGGAACACTGAAGCTTTCTTT,CASSLPPRTGNTEAFF
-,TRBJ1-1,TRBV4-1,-,TGCGCCAGCAGCCCCAGGCAGAACACTGAAGCTTTCTTT,CASSPRQNTEAFF
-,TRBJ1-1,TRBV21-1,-,TGTGCCAGCAGCAAAATTACACCAAAAATGAACACTGAAGCTTTCTTT,CASSKITPKMNTEAFF
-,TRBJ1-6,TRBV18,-,TGTGCCAGCTCACCGGGGCCCCCAGGAAATTCACCCCTCCACTTT,CASSPGPPGNSPLHF
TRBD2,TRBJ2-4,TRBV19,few,TGTGCCAGTAGTCAGGGGAGGACTAGCGGGGCCCAACGGAGGTCCAAAAACATTCAGTACTTC,CASSQGRTSGAQRRSKNIQYF
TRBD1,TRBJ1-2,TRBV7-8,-,TGTGCCAGCAGCCCAGGACAGGGTTTCTATGGCTACACCTTC,CASSPGQGFYGYTF
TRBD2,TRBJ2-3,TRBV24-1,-,TGTGCCACCAGTGAGCGGGGGGCAGATACGCAGTATTTT,CATSERGADTQYF
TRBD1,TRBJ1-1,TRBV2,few,TGTGCCAGCAGTGACCTCCGACAGGGCAAAATGAACACTGAAGCTTTCTTT,CASSDLRQGKMNTEAFF
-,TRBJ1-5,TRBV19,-,TGTGCCAGTAGTATCCCCTATAGCAATCAGCCCCAGCATTTT,CASSIPYSNQPQHF
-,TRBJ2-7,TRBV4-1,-,TGCGCCAGCAGCAAGGGACATACCAAGGCGGGCGAGCAGTACTTC,CASSKGHTKAGEQYF
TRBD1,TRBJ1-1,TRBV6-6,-,TGTGCCAGCAGTTCAAGGACAGGGAACACTGAAGCTTTCTTT,CASSSRTGNTEAFF
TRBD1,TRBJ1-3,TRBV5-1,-,TGCGCCAGCAGACAGGGGTTAGAAGGAAACACCATATATTTT,CASRQGLEGNTIYF
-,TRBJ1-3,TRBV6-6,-,TGTGCCAGCAGACAAACAGGGACCTCTGGAAACACCATATATTTT,CASRQTGTSGNTIYF
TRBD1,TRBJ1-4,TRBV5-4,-,TGTGCCAGCAGCTCTTCTGGGACAGGGGGTGAAAAACTGTTTTTT,CASSSSGTGGEKLFF